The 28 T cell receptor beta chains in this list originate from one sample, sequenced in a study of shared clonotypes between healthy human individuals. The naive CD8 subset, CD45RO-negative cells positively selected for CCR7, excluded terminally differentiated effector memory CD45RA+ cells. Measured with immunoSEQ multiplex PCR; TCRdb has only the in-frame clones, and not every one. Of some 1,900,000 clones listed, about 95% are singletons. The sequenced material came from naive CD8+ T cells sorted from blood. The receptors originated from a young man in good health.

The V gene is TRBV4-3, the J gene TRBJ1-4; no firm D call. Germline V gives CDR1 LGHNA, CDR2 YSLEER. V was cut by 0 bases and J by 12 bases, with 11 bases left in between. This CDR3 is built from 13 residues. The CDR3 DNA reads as TGCGCCAGCAGCCAAGATTCGAAGGGAGAACTGTTTTTT. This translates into CASSQDSKGELFF.

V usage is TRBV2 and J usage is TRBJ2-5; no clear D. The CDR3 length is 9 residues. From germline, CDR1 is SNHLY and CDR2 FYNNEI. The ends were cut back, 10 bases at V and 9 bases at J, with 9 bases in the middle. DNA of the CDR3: TGTGCCACCGAGGTCCCCCAGTACTTC. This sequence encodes CATEVPQYF.

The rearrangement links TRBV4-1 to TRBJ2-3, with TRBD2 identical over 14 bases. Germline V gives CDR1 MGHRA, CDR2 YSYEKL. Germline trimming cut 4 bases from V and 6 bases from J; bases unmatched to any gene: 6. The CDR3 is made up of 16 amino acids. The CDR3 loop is CASSRGLAGASDTQYF. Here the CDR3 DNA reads TGCGCCAGCAGCCGGGGACTAGCGGGAGCATCGGATACGCAGTATTTT.

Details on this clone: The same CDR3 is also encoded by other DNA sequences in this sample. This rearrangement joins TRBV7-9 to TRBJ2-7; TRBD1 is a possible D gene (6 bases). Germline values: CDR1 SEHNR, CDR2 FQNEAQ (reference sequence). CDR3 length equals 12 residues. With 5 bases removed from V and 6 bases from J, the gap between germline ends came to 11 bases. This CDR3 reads CASSPTGIEQYF. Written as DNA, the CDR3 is TGTGCCAGCAGCCCGACAGGCATCGAGCAGTACTTC. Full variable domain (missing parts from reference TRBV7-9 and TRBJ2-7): DTGVSQNPRHKITKRGQNVTFRCDPISEHNRLYWYRQTLGQGPEFLTYFQNEAQLEKSRLLSDRFSAERPKGSFSTLEIQRTEQGDSAMYLCASSPTGIEQYFGPGTRLTVT.

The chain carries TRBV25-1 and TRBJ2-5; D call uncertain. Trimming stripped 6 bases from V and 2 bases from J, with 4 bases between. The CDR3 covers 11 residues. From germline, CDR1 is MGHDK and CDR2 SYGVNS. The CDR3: CASSLQETQYF. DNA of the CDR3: TGTGCCAGCAGCCTACAAGAGACCCAGTACTTC.

The CDR3 protein is CASSVDSFNQPQHF. The CDR3 DNA reads as TGTGCCAGCAGCGTGGACAGCTTCAATCAGCCCCAGCATTTT. This chain uses TRBV28 with TRBJ1-5; D perhaps matches TRBD1 (6 bases). Per germline, CDR1 MDHEN and CDR2 SYDVKM. The CDR3 runs to 14 residues. V lost 6 bases and J 3 bases, leaving 12 bases between the germline ends. The full variable domain, rest sourced from reference TRBV28 and TRBJ1-5, is DVKVTQSSRYLVKRTGEKVFLECVQDMDHENMFWYRQDPGLGLRLIYFSYDVKMKEKGDIPEGYSVSREKKERFSLILESASTNQTSMYLCASSVDSFNQPQHFGDGTRLSIL.

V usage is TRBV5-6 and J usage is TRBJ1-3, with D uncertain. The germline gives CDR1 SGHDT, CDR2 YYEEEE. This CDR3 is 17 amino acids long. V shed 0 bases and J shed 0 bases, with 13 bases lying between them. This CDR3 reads CASSLGPPETSGNTIYF. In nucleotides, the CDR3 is TGTGCCAGCAGCTTGGGCCCCCCCGAAACCTCTGGAAACACCATATATTTT.

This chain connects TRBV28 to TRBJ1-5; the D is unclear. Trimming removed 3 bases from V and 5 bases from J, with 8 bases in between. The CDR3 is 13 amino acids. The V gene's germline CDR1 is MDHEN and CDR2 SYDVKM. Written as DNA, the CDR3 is TGTGCCAGCAGTTTGGACCGTTATCAGCCCCAGCATTTT. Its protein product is CASSLDRYQPQHF.

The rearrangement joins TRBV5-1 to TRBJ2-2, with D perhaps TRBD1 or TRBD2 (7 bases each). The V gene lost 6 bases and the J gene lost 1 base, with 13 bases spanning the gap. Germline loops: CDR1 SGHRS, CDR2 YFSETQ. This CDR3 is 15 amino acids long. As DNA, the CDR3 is TGCGCCAGCAAGGGGGCTAGCGGGAACACCGGGGAGCTGTTTTTT. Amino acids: CASKGASGNTGELFF. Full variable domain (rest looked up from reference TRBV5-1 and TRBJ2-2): KAGVTQTPRYLIKTRGQQVTLSCSPISGHRSVSWYQQTPGQGLQFLFEYFSETQRNKGNFPGRFSGRQFSNSRSEMNVSTLELGDSALYLCASKGASGNTGELFFGEGSRLTVL.

CDR3: CASSSTSLTGNQPQHF. DNA for the CDR3: TGTGCCAGCAGTTCAACCTCTCTGACCGGAAATCAGCCCCAGCATTTT. The chain links TRBV27 to TRBJ1-5; D is ambiguous. The germline V gene encodes CDR1 MNHEY and CDR2 SMNVEV (reference sequence). The germline V and J ends were trimmed by 4 bases and 4 bases, with 17 bases remaining between them. There are 16 residues in the CDR3.

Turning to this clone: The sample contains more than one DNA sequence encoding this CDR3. CDR3 loop: CASTPGGSYNEQFF. CDR3 DNA: TGTGCCAGTACTCCGGGGGGTTCCTACAATGAGCAGTTCTTC. This rearrangement joins TRBV19 to TRBJ2-1, with 7 bases identical to TRBD2. The CDR3 is made up of 14 amino acids. V trimming: 7 bases; J trimming: 1 base; junction bases outside the gene matches: 4. CDR1 and CDR2 from the germline V gene are LNHDA and SQIVND (reference sequence).

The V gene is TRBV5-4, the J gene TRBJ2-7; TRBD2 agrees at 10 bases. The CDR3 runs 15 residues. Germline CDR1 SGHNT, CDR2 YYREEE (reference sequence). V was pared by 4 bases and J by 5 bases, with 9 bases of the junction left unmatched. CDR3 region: CASSQTSGNPHEQYF. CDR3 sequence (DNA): TGTGCCAGCAGCCAAACTAGCGGGAACCCTCACGAGCAGTACTTC.

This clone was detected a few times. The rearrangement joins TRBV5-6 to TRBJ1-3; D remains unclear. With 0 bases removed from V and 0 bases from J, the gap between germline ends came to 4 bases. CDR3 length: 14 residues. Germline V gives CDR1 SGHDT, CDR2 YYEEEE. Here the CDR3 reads CASSLDVSGNTIYF. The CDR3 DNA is TGTGCCAGCAGCTTGGACGTCTCTGGAAACACCATATATTTT.

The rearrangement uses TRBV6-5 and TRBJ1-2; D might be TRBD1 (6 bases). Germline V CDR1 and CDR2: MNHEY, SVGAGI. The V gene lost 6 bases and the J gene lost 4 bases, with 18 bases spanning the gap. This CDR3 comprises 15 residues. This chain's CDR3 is CASSQFLGGTYGYTF. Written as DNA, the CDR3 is TGTGCCAGCAGCCAATTTCTAGGGGGAACCTATGGCTACACCTTC.

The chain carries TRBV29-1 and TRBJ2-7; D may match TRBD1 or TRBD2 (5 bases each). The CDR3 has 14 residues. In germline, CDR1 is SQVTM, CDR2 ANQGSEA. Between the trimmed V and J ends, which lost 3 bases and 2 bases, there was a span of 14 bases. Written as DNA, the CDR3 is TGCAGCGTTGAGTCCGAAGGGGAGACCTACGAGCAGTACTTC. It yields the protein CSVESEGETYEQYF.

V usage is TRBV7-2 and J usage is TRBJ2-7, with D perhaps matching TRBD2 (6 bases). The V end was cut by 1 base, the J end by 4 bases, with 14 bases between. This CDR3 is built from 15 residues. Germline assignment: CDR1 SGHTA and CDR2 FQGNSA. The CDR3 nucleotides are TGTGCCAGCAGCTTAGACCCAGGGAGGATGTACGAGCAGTACTTC. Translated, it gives CASSLDPGRMYEQYF.

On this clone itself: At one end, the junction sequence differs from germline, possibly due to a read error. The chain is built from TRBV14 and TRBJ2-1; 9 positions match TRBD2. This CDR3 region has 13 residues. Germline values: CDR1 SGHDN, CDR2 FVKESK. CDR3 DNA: TGTGCCAGCAGCCAATTCTTGGCGGGGGGGCTGGTCTTC. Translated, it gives CASSQFLAGGLVF.

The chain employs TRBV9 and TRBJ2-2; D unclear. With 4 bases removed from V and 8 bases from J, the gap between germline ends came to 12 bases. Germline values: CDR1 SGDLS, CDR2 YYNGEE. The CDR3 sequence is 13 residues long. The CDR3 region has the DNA TGTGCCAGCAGCCCCGCTGGACGGGGGGAGCTGTTTTTT. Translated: CASSPAGRGELFF.

The chain's CDR3 is CSVAGMGLAGGSSYNEQFF. CDR3 nucleotide sequence: TGCAGCGTGGCGGGTATGGGACTAGCGGGGGGAAGCTCCTACAATGAGCAGTTCTTC. The chain joins TRBV29-1 to TRBJ2-1; 15 bases match TRBD2. The CDR3 has 19 amino acids. Looked up from germline, CDR1 is SQVTM and CDR2 is ANQGSEA. V lost 6 bases and J lost 0; bases outside the gene matches: 12.

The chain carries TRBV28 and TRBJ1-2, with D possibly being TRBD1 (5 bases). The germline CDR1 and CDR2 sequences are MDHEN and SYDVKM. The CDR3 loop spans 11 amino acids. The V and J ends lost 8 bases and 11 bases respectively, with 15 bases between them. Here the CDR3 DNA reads TGTGCCAGCGGGGGTCTACTGAGATACACCTTC. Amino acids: CASGGLLRYTF.

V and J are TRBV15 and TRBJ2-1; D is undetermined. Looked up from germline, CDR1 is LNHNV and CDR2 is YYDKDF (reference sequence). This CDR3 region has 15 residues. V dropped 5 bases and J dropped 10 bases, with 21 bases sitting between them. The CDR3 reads CATSQTSMGSGEQFF. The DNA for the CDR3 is TGTGCCACCAGCCAGACTTCTATGGGATCCGGAGAGCAGTTCTTC.

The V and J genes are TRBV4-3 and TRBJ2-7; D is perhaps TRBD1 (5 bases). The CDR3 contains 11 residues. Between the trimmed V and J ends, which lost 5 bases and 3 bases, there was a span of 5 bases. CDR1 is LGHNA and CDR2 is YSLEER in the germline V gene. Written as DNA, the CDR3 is TGCGCCAGCAGCGACAGCTACGAGCAGTACTTC. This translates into CASSDSYEQYF.

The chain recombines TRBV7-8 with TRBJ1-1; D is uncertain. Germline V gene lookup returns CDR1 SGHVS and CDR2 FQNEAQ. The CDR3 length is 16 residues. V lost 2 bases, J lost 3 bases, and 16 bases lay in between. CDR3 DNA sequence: TGTGCCAGCAGCTTACATCTGTCAACCGGTGACACTGAAGCTTTCTTT. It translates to CASSLHLSTGDTEAFF. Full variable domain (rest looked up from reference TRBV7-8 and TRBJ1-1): GAGVSQSPRYKVAKRGQDVALRCDPISGHVSLFWYQQALGQGPEFLTYFQNEAQLDKSGLPSDRFFAERPEGSVSTLKIQRTQQEDSAVYLCASSLHLSTGDTEAFFGQGTRLTVV.

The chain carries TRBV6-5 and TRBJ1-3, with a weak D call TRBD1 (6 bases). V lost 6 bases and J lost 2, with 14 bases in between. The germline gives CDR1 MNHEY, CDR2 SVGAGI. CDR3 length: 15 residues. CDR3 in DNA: TGTGCCAGCAGCCCGGACAGCGGGACTGGAAACACCATATATTTT. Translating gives CASSPDSGTGNTIYF.

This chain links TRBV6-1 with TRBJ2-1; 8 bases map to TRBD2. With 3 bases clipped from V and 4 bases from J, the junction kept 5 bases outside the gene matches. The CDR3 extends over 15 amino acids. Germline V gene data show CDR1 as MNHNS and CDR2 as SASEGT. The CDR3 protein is CASSEGLEGYNEQFF. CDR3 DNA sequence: TGTGCCAGCAGTGAGGGACTAGAGGGGTACAATGAGCAGTTCTTC.

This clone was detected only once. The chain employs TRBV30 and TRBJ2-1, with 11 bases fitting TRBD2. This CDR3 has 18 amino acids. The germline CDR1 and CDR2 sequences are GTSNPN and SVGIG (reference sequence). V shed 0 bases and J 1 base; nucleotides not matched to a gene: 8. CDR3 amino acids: CAWSVLLAGVGSYNEQFF. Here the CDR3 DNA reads TGTGCCTGGAGTGTACTACTAGCGGGAGTAGGGTCCTACAATGAGCAGTTCTTC.

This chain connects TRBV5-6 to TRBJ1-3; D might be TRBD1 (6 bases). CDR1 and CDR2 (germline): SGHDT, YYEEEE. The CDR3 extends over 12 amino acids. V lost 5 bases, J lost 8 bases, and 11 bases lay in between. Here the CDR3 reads CASSKQGDTIYF. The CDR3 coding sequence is TGTGCCAGCAGTAAACAGGGAGACACCATATATTTT.

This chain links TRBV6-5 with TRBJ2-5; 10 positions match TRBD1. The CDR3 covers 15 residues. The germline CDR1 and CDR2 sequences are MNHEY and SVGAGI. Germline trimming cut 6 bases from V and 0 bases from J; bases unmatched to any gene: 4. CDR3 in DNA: TGTGCCAGCAGCTGGACAGGGGGGGACCAAGAGACCCAGTACTTC. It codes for CASSWTGGDQETQYF.